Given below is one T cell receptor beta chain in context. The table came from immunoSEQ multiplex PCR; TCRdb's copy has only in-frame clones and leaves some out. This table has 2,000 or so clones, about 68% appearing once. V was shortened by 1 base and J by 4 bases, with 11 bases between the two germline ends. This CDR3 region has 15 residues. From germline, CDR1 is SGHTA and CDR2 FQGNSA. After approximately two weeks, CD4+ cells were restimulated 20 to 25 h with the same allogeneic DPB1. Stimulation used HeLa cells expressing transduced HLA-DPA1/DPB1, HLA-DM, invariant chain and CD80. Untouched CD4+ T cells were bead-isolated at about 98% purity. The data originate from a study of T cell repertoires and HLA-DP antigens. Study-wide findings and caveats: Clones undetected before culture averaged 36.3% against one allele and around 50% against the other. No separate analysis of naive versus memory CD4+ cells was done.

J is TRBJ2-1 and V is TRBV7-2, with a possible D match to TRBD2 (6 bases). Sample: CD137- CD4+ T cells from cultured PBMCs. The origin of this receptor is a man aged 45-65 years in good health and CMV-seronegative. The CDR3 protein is CASSLGDSKYNEQFF. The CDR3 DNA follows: TGTGCCAGCAGCTTAGGGGACTCTAAATACAATGAGCAGTTCTTC.